The subject of this entry is one TCR beta chain. Trimming removed 3 bases at V and 3 bases at J, with 15 bases between. The CDR3 consists of 16 residues. The germline gives CDR1 MGHRA, CDR2 YSYEKL. This entry belongs to a study of blood T cell repertoires in COVID-19. As originally analysed: Reference gene primer amplification gave estimated nucleated cell counts. Data came from immunoSEQ multiplex PCR; TCRdb stores just in-frame clones and leaves some out. V, J and clone size are taken as reported in that table, and D and trimming were inferred from the DNA itself. This sample has about 190,000 clones, with around 80% found just once.

The chain combines TRBV4-1 with TRBJ2-1; D remains ambiguous. Specimen: peripheral blood. The source is an elderly woman with active or convalescent COVID-19. CDR3 residues: CASSQSVLEIYNEQFF. The CDR3 nucleotides are TGCGCCAGCAGCCAGTCGGTTCTAGAAATCTACAATGAGCAGTTCTTC.